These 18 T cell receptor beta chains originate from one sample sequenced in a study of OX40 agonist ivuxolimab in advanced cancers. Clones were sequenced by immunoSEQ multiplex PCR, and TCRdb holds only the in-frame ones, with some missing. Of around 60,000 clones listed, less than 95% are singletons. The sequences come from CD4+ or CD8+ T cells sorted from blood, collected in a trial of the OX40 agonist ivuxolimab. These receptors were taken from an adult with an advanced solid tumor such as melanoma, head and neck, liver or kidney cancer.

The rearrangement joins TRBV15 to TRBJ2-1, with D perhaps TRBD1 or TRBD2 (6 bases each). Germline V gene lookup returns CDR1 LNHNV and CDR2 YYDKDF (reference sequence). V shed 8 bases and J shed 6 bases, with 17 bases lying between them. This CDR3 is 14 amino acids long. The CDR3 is CATSPEGRGNEQFF. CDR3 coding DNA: TGTGCCACCTCCCCGGAGGGCAGGGGCAATGAGCAGTTCTTC.

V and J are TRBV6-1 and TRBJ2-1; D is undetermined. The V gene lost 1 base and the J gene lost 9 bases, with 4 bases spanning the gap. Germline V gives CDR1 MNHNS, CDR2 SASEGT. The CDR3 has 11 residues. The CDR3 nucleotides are TGTGCCAGCAGTGAAGGGGCTGAGCAGTTCTTC. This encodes CASSEGAEQFF.

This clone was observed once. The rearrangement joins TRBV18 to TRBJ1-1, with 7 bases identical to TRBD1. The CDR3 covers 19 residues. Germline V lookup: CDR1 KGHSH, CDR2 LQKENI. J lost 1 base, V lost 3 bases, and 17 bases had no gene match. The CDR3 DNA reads TGTGCCAGCTCACCGTTAAGTAGTACAGGGGTAGTCCCGAACACTGAAGCTTTCTTT. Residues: CASSPLSSTGVVPNTEAFF.

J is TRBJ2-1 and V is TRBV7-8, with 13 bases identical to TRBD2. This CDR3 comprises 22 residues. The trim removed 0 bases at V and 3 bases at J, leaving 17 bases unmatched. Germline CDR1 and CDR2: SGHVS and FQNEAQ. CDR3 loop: CASSLAVSRGLAGAAVYNEQFF. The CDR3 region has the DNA TGTGCCAGCAGCTTAGCGGTATCCCGAGGACTAGCGGGAGCGGCGGTCTACAATGAGCAGTTCTTC.

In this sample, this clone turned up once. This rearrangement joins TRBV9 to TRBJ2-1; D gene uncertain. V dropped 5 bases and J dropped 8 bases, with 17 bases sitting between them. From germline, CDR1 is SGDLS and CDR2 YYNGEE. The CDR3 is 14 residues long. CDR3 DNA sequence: TGTGCCAGCAGACCCTCATACGGAGTGGATGAGCAGTTCTTC. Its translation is CASRPSYGVDEQFF.

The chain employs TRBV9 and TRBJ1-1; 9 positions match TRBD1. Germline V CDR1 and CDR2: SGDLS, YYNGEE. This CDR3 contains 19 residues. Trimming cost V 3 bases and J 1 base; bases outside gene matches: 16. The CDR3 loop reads CASSEPRTGEIGPNTEAFF. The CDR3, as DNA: TGTGCCAGCAGCGAACCGCGGACAGGGGAAATTGGGCCGAACACTGAAGCTTTCTTT.

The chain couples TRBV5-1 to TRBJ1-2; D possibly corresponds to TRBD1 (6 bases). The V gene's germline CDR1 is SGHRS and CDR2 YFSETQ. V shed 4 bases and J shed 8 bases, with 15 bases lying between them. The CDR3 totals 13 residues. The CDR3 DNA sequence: TGCGCCAGCAGCGGTGGGGGCGCTTACGGCTACACCTTC. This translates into CASSGGGAYGYTF.

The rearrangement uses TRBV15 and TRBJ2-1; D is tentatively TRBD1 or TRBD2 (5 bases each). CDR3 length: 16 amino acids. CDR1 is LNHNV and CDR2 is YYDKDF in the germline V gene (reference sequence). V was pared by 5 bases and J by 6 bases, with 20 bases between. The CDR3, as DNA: TGTGCCACCAGCGATCCAAACCGGGGTAGGGGCAATGAGCAGTTCTTC. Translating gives CATSDPNRGRGNEQFF.

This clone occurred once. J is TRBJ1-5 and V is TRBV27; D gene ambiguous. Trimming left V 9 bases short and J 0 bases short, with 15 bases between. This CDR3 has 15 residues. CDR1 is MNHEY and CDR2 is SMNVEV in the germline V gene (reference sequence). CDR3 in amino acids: CASDEVINSNQPQHF. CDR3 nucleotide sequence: TGTGCCAGTGATGAAGTAATTAATAGCAATCAGCCCCAGCATTTT.

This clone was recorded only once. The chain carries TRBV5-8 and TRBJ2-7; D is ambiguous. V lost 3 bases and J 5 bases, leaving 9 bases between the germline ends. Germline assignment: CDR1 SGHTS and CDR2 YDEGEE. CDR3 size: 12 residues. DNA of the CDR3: TGTGCCAGCAGCTCAGGAGAGGACGAGCAGTACTTC. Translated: CASSSGEDEQYF.

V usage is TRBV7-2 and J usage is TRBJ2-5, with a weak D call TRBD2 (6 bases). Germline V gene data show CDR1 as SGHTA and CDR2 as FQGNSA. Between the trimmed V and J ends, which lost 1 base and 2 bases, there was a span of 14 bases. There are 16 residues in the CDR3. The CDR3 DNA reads TGTGCCAGCAGCTTAGTCGTTCGCGGGGAACAAGAGACCCAGTACTTC. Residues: CASSLVVRGEQETQYF.

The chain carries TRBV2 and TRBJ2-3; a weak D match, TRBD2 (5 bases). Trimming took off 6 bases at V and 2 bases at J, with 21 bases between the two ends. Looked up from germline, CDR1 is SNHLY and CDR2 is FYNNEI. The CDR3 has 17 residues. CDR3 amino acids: CASSSLFGEPDTDTQYF. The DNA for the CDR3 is TGTGCCAGCAGCTCCCTGTTCGGGGAGCCGGACACAGATACGCAGTATTTT.

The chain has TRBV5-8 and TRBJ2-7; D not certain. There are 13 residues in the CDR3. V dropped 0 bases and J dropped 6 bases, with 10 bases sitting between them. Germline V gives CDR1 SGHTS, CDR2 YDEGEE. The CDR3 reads CASSLGLFSEQYF. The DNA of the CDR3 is TGTGCCAGCAGCTTGGGCCTCTTCTCCGAGCAGTACTTC.

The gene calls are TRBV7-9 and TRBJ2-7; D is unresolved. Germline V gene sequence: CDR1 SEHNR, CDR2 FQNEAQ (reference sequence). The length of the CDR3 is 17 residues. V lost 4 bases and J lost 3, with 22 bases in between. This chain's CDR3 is CASSSLRPVGVNYEQYF. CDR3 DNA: TGTGCCAGCAGCTCCCTCCGGCCGGTTGGGGTTAACTACGAGCAGTACTTC.

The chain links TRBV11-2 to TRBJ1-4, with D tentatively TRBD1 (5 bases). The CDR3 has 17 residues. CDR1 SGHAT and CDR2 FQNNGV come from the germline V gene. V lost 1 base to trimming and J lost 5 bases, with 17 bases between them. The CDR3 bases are TGTGCCAGCAGCTTAGGCAGGGAGTATTTCGGAAATGAAAAACTGTTTTTT. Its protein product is CASSLGREYFGNEKLFF. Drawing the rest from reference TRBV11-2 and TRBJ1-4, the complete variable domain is EAGVAQSPRYKIIEKRQSVAFWCNPISGHATLYWYQQILGQGPKLLIQFQNNGVVDDSQLPKDRFSAERLKGVDSTLKIQPAKLEDSAVYLCASSLGREYFGNEKLFFGSGTQLSVL.

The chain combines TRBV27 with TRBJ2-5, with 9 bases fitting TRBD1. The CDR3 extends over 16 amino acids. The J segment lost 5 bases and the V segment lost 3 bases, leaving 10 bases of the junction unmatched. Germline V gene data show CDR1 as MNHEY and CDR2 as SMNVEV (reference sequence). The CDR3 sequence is CASSFSNTGGLETQYF. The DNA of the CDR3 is TGTGCCAGCAGTTTTTCCAATACAGGGGGCCTCGAGACCCAGTACTTC.

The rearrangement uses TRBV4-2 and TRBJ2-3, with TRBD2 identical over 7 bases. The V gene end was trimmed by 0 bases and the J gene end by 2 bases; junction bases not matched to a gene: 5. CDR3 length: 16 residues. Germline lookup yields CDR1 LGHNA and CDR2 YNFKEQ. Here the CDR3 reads CASSQEWGRATDTQYF. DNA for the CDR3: TGTGCCAGCAGCCAAGAGTGGGGGAGGGCCACAGATACGCAGTATTTT.

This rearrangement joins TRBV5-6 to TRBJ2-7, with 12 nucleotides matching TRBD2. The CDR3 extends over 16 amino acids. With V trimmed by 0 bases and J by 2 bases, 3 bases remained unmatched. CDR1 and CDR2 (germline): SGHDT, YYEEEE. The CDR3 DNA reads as TGTGCCAGCAGCTTGGTTGCTAGCGGGAGGGCCTACGAGCAGTACTTC. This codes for CASSLVASGRAYEQYF.